The rows below give T cell receptor beta chains drawn from one sample of a study of blood T cell repertoires in COVID-19. Profiled with immunoSEQ multiplex PCR; TCRdb holds only in-frame clones, not every one. Of approximately 120,000 clones listed, 80% to 90% are singletons. The source material was peripheral blood. These receptors originate from a woman older than 75 with active or convalescent COVID-19. The conserved cysteine and the conserved F or W are not part of the CDR3 here.

j_call,v_call,cdr3_aa
TRBJ1-3,TRBV5-1,ASKVTYSGNTIY
TRBJ2-2,TRBV10-3,AISDSRMREVGELF
TRBJ2-1,TRBV6-6,ASSFFLGSSYNEQF
TRBJ2-1,TRBV5-1,ASSIASGSDEQF
TRBJ2-2,TRBV9,ASSTWDRDHTGELF
TRBJ2-2,TRBV28,ASSLASGPAGELF
TRBJ2-2,TRBV27,ASSFRTGGTGELF
TRBJ1-2,TRBV28,ASSSPDSYT
TRBJ2-1,TRBV7-9,ASSLLPSTSGTYNEQF
TRBJ2-3,TRBV7-9,ASSRRQTSTDTQY
TRBJ2-7,TRBV21-1,ASSNTEQRQGEEDEQY
TRBJ2-3,TRBV27,ASSGRSGRAWDTQY
TRBJ2-3,TRBV27,ASSLLAGRDTQY
TRBJ2-7,TRBV6-5,ASQDRWYNEQY
TRBJ2-7,TRBV30,AWSTGQGYEQY
TRBJ2-1,TRBV1,TSSQDQGQGAKESYNEQF
TRBJ1-3,TRBV10-1,ASRYRGSGNTIY
TRBJ1-2,TRBV28,ASSLPTAPYGYT
TRBJ2-5,TRBV24-1,ATSEDRGWGTQY
TRBJ1-2,TRBV9,ASSVGNSAGGYT
TRBJ2-3,TRBV27,ASSLSGTSGRIDTQY
TRBJ2-1,TRBV30,AWSSGTSGIGSYNEQF
TRBJ2-7,TRBV15,ATSRDSSYEQY
TRBJ2-7,TRBV14,ASSQDQGYYEQY
TRBJ2-2,TRBV18,ASSPFTVSNTGELF
TRBJ2-7,TRBV3-1/TRBV3-2,ASSQVGGKQY
TRBJ2-1,TRBV27,ASSIHRGNLDNEQF
TRBJ2-1,TRBV27,ASSLPSGTSGISYNEQF
TRBJ1-3,TRBV6-5,ASSFRTDGNTIY
TRBJ1-5,TRBV28,ASSLVRAQPQH
TRBJ2-1,TRBV2,ASSESAQQYNEQF
TRBJ2-5,TRBV6-6,ASSYSLEQTQY
TRBJ2-2,TRBV18,ASSPQSLANTGELF
TRBJ1-5,TRBV24-1,ATSERTSSFNQPQH
TRBJ2-3,TRBV2,ASRQGTSGTDTQY
TRBJ2-7,TRBV18,ASSPGRSGSYEQY
TRBJ2-1,TRBV5-4,ASSLEGTGGRSEQF
TRBJ2-5,TRBV2,ASSNTGQETQY
TRBJ2-2,TRBV9,ASSARGREIGGELF
TRBJ2-6,TRBV30,AWSRCKGHNSGANVLT
TRBJ2-7,TRBV6-5,ASTAGGEQY
TRBJ1-1,TRBV6-5,ASSFPGTDEAF
TRBJ1-2,TRBV6-5,ASRGEGHYGYT
TRBJ2-7,TRBV2,ASKQGYFYEQY
TRBJ2-2,TRBV5-1,ASSFRTSQNTGELF
TRBJ2-2,TRBV28,ASRDVVAAGELF
TRBJ1-1,TRBV5-1,ASSLAQGMNTEAF
TRBJ2-7,TRBV28,ASSWGRANYEQY
TRBJ2-3,TRBV9,ASSETGTSTDTQY
TRBJ2-5,TRBV18,ASSPTGGPGETQY
TRBJ2-3,TRBV19,ASSLRGTLGTDTQY
TRBJ2-2,TRBV5-5,ASSSLTNTGELF